Included here is one TCR beta chain sequence, with context. The source of the sample is a study of shared clonotypes between healthy human individuals. On the study more broadly: The cohort had two women and a few men, ages 18 to 49.

V was shortened by 4 bases and J by 5 bases, with 18 bases between the two germline ends. This CDR3 contains 15 residues. Germline loops: CDR1 SGHNT, CDR2 YYREEE (reference sequence). Libraries were prepared by immunoSEQ multiplex PCR; TCRdb keeps only in-frame clonotypes and omits some of them. The sample has about 2.1 million clones, roughly 93% seen once. CD45RO-negative, CCR7-selected cells formed the naive CD8 fraction, which excluded terminally differentiated effector memory CD45RA+ cells. The clonotype originates from a man between 18 and 29 years old in good health. Some clones in this sample may be carry-over from other donors' samples. The sequencing sample was made of naive CD8+ T cells from PBMCs. The chain combines TRBV5-4 with TRBJ2-5; the D call may be TRBD1 or TRBD2 (5 bases each). CDR3 nucleotide sequence: TGTGCCAGCAGCCCGGAGGTGGGGACCTGGGAGACCCAGTACTTC. This translates into CASSPEVGTWETQYF.